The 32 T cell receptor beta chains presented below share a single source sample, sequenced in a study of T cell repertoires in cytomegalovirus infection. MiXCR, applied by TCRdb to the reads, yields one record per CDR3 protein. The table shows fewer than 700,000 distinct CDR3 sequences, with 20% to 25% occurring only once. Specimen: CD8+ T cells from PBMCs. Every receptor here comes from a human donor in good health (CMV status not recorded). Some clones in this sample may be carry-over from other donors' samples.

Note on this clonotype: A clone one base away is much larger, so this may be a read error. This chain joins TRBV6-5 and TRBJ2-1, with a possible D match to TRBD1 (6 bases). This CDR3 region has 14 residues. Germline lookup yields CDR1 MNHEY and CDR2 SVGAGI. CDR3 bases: TGTACCAGCAGTTATACAGGGAGAGGGAATGAGCAGTTCTTC. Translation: CTSSYTGRGNEQFF.

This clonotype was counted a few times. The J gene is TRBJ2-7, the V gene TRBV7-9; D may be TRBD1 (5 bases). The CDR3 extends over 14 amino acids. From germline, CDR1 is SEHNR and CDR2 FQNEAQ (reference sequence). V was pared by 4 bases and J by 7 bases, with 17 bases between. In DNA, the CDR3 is TGTGCCAGCAGCTCCGCCCTCAGGGTGTGGGAGCAGTACGTC. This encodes CASSSALRVWEQYV.

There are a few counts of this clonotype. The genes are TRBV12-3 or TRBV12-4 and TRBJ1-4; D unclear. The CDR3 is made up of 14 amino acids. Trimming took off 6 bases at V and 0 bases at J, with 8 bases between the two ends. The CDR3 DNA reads TGTGCCAGCAGCGCAGAAGCAACTAATGAAAAACTGTTTTTT. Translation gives CASSAEATNEKLFF.

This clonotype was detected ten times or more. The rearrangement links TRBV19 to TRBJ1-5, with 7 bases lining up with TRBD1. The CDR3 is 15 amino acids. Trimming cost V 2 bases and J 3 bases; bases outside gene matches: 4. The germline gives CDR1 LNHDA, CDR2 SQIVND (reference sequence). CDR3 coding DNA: TGTGCCAGTAGTATAACGGACAGGCTCAATCAGCCCCAGCATTTT. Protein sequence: CASSITDRLNQPQHF.

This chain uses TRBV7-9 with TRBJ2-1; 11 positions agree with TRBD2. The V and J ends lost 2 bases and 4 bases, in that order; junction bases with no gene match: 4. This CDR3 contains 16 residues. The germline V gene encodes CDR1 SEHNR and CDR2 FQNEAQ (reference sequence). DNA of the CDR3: TGTGCCAGCAGCTTAACGGCTAGCGGGAGGTACAATGAGCAGTTCTTC. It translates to CASSLTASGRYNEQFF.

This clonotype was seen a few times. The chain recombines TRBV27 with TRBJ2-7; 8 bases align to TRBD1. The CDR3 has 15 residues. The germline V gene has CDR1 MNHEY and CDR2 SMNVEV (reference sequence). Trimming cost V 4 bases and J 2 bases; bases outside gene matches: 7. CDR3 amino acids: CASSWVGTGAYEQYF. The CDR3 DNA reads TGTGCCAGCAGTTGGGTGGGGACAGGAGCCTACGAGCAGTACTTC.

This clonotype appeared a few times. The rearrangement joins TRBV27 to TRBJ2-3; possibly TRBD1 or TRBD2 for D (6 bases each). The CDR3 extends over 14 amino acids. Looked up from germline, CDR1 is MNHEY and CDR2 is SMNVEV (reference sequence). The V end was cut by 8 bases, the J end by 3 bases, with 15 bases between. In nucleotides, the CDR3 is TGTGCCAGCGGGATACTAGGGGGGACAGATACGCAGTATTTT. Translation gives CASGILGGTDTQYF.

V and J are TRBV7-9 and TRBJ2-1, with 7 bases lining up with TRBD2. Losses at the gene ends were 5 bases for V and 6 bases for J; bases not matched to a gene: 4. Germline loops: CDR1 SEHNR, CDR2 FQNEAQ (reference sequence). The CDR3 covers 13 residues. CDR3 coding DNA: TGTGCCAGCAGCGCGGGGACTATCAATGAGCAGTTCTTC. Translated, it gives CASSAGTINEQFF.

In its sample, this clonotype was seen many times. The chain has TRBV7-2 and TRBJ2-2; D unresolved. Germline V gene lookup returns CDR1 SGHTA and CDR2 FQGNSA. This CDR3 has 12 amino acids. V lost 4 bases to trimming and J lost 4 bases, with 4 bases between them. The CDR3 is CASSSFTGELFF. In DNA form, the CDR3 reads TGTGCCAGCAGCTCATTCACCGGGGAGCTGTTTTTT.

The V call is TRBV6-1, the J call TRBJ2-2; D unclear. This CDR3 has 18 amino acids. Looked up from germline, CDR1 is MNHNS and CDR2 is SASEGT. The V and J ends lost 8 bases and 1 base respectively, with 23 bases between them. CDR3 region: CASSLLALPSLNTGELFF. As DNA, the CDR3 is TGTGCCAGCTCCTTATTGGCCCTTCCCAGTCTGAACACCGGGGAGCTGTTTTTT.

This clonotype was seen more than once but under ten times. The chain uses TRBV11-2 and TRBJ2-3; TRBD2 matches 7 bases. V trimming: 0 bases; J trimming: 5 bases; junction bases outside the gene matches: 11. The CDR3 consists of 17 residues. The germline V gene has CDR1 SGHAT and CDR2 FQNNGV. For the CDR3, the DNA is TGTGCCAGCAGCTTAGAAGCAGTTGCGGGGGAGAGAGATACGCAGTATTTT. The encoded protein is CASSLEAVAGERDTQYF.

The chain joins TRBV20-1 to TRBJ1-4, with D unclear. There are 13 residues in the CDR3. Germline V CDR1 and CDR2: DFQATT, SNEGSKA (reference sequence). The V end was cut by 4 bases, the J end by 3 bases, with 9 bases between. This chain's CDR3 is CSATQLPNEKLFF. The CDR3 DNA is TGCAGTGCTACCCAGTTACCTAATGAAAAACTGTTTTTT.

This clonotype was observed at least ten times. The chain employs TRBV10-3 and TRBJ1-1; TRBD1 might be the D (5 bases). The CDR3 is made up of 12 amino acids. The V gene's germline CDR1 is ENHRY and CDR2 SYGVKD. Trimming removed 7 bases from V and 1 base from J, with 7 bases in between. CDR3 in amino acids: CAITGGNTEAFF. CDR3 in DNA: TGTGCCATCACCGGGGGGAACACTGAAGCTTTCTTT.

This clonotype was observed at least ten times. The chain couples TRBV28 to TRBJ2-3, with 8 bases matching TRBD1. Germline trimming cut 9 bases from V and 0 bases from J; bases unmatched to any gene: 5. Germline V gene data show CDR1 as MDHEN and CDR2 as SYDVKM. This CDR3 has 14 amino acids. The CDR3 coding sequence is TGTGCCAGTTCCAGGGACAGGAGCACAGATACGCAGTATTTT. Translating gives CASSRDRSTDTQYF.

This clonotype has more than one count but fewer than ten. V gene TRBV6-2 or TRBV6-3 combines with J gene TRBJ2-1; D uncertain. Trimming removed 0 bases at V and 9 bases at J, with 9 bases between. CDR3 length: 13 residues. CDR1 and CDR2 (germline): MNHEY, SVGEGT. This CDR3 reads CASSYSSQGEQFF. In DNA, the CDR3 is TGTGCCAGCAGTTACTCGTCCCAAGGTGAGCAGTTCTTC.

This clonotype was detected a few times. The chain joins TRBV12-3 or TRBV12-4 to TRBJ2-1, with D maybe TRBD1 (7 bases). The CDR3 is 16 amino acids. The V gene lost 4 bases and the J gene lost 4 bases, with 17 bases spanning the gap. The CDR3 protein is CASSSTGVGRYNEQFF. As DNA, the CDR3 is TGTGCCAGCAGTTCCACAGGGGTGGGGAGGTACAATGAGCAGTTCTTC.

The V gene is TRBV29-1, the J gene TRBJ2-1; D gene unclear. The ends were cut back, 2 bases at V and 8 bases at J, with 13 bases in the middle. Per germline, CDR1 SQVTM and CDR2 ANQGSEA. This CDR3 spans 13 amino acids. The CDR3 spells CSVESTSLDEQFF. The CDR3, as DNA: TGCAGCGTTGAATCGACCAGTTTGGATGAGCAGTTCTTC.

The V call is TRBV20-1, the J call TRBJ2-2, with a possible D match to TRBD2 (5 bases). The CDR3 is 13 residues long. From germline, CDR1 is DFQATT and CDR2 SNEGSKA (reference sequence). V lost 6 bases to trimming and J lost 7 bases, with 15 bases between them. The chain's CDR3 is CSAPRGQVGELFF. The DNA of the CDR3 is TGCAGTGCCCCAAGAGGGCAGGTCGGGGAGCTGTTTTTT.

The CDR3 bases are TGTGCCAGCAGCCTACAGGGGGCTCTGGGCACAGATACGCAGTATTTT. Translating gives CASSLQGALGTDTQYF. The gene calls are TRBV28 and TRBJ2-3; TRBD1 aligns across 9 bases. J lost 1 base, V lost 6 bases, and 8 bases had no gene match. This CDR3 region has 16 residues. Germline CDR1 reads MDHEN; CDR2 reads SYDVKM.

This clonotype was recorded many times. The CDR3 bases are TGTGCCAGCAGCTCTCCGGGACGGAACTACGAGCAGTACTTC. It encodes CASSSPGRNYEQYF. This sequence joins TRBV7-9 and TRBJ2-7; TRBD1 or TRBD2 may be the D gene (5 bases each). The CDR3 is 14 amino acids. V lost 4 bases and J 3 bases, leaving 13 bases between the germline ends. Germline CDR1 is SEHNR and CDR2 is FQNEAQ (reference sequence).

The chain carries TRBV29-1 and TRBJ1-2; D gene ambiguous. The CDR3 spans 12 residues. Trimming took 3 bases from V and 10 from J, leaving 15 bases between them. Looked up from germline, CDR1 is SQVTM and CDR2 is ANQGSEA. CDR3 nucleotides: TGCAGCGTTGATGCCTCCGACGGCGACTACACCTTC. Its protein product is CSVDASDGDYTF. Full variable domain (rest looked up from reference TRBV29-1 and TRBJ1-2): SAVISQKPSRDICQRGTSLTIQCQVDSQVTMMFWYRQQPGQSLTLIATANQGSEATYESGFVIDKFPISRPNLTFSTLTVSNMSPEDSSIYLCSVDASDGDYTFGSGTRLTVV.

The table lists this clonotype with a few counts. CDR3 residues: CSASKQGDYGYTF. CDR3 DNA sequence: TGCAGTGCTAGTAAACAGGGAGACTATGGCTACACCTTC. V is TRBV20-1 and J is TRBJ1-2, with D possibly matching TRBD1 (6 bases). The V gene's germline CDR1 is DFQATT and CDR2 SNEGSKA (reference sequence). The CDR3 consists of 13 residues. V was trimmed by 3 bases and J by 3 bases, leaving 11 bases between them.

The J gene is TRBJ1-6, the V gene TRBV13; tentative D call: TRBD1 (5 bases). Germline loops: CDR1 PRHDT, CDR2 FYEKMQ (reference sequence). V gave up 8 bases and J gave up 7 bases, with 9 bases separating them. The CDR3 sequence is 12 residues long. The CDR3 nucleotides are TGTGCCAGCGAGGGGCGGAATTCACCCCTCCACTTT. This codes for CASEGRNSPLHF.

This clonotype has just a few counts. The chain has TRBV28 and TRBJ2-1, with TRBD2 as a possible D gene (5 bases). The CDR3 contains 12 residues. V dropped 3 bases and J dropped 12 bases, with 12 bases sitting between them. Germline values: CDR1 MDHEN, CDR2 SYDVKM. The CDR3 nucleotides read TGTGCCAGCAGTTTTATAGGCGGAGGGCAGTTCTTC. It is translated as CASSFIGGGQFF.

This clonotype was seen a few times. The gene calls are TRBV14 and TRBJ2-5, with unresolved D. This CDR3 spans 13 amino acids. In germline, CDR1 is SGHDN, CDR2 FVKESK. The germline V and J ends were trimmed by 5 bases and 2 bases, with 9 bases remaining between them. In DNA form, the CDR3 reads TGTGCCAGCAGCAAAAGTGGTCAAGAGACCCAGTACTTC. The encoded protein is CASSKSGQETQYF. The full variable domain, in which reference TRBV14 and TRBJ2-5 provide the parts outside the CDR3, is EAGVTQFPSHSVIEKGQTVTLRCDPISGHDNLYWYRRVMGKEIKFLLHFVKESKQDESGMPNNRFLAERTGGTYSTLKVQPAELEDSGVYFCASSKSGQETQYFGPGTRLLVL.

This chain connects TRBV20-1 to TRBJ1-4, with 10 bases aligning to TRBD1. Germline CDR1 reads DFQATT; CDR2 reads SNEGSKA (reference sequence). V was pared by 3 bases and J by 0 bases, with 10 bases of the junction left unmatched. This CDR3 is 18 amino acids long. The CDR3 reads CSASTGTGDYATNEKLFF. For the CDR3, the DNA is TGCAGTGCTAGTACGGGGACAGGGGATTATGCAACTAATGAAAAACTGTTTTTT.

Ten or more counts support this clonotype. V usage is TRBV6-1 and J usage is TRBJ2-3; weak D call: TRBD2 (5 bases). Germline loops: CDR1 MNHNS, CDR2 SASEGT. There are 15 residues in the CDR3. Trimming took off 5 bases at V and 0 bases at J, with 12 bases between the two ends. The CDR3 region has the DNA TGTGCCAGCAGTTTCTCCCAGCGGAGCACAGATACGCAGTATTTT. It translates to CASSFSQRSTDTQYF.

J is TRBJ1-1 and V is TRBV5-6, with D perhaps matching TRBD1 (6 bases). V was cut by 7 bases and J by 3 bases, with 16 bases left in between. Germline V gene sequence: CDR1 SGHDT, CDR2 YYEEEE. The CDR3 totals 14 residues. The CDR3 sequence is CASSEGGDYTEAFF. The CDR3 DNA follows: TGTGCCAGCTCTGAGGGGGGCGACTACACTGAAGCTTTCTTT.

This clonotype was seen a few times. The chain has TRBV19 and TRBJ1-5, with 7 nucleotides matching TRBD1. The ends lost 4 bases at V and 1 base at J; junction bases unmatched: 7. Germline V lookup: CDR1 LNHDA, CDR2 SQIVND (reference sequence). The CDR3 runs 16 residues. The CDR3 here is CASSTLTGPSNQPQHF. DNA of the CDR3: TGTGCCAGTAGTACCCTGACAGGGCCCAGCAATCAGCCCCAGCATTTT. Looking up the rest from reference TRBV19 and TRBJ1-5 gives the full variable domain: DGGITQSPKYLFRKEGQNVTLSCEQNLNHDAMYWYRQDPGQGLRLIYYSQIVNDFQKGDIAEGYSVSREKKESFPLTVTSAQKNPTAFYLCASSTLTGPSNQPQHFGDGTRLSIL.

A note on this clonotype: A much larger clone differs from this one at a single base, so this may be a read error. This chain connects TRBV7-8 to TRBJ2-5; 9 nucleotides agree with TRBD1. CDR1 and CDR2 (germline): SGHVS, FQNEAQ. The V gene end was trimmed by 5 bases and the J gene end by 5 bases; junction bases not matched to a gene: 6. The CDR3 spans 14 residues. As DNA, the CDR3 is TGTGCCAGCAGCGCGACAGGGGGTGTCGAGACCCAGTACTTC. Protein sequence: CASSATGGVETQYF.

The CDR3 region is CASSAPGQNARGGYTF. CDR3 coding DNA: TGTGCCAGTAGTGCACCGGGACAGAATGCCAGGGGCGGCTACACCTTC. The chain joins TRBV19 to TRBJ1-2, with 7 bases fitting TRBD1. V lost 5 bases to trimming and J lost 8 bases; unmatched junction nucleotides: 17. This CDR3 region has 16 residues. The germline V gene encodes CDR1 LNHDA and CDR2 SQIVND (reference sequence).

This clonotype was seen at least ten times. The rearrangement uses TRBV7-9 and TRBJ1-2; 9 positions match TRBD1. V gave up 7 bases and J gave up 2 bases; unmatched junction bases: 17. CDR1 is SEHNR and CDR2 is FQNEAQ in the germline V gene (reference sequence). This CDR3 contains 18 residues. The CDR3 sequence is CASTPGLGGQGENYGYTF. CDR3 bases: TGTGCCAGCACCCCGGGTCTCGGGGGACAGGGCGAAAACTATGGCTACACCTTC.